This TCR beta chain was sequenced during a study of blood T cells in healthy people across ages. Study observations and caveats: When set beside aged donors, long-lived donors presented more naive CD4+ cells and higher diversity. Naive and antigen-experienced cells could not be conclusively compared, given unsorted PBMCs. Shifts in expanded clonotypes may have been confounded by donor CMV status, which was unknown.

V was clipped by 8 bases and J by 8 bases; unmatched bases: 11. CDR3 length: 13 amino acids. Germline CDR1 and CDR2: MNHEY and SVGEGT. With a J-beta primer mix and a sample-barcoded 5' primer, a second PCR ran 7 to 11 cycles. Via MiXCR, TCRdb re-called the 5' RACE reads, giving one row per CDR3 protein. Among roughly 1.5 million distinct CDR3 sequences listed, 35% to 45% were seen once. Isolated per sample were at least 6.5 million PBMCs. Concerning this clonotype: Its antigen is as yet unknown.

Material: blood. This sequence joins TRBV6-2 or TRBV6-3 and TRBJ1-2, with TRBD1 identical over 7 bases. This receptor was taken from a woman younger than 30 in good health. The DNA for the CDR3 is TGTGCCAGCGGGGACAGCACAGGAGGGGGCTACACCTTC. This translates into CASGDSTGGGYTF.